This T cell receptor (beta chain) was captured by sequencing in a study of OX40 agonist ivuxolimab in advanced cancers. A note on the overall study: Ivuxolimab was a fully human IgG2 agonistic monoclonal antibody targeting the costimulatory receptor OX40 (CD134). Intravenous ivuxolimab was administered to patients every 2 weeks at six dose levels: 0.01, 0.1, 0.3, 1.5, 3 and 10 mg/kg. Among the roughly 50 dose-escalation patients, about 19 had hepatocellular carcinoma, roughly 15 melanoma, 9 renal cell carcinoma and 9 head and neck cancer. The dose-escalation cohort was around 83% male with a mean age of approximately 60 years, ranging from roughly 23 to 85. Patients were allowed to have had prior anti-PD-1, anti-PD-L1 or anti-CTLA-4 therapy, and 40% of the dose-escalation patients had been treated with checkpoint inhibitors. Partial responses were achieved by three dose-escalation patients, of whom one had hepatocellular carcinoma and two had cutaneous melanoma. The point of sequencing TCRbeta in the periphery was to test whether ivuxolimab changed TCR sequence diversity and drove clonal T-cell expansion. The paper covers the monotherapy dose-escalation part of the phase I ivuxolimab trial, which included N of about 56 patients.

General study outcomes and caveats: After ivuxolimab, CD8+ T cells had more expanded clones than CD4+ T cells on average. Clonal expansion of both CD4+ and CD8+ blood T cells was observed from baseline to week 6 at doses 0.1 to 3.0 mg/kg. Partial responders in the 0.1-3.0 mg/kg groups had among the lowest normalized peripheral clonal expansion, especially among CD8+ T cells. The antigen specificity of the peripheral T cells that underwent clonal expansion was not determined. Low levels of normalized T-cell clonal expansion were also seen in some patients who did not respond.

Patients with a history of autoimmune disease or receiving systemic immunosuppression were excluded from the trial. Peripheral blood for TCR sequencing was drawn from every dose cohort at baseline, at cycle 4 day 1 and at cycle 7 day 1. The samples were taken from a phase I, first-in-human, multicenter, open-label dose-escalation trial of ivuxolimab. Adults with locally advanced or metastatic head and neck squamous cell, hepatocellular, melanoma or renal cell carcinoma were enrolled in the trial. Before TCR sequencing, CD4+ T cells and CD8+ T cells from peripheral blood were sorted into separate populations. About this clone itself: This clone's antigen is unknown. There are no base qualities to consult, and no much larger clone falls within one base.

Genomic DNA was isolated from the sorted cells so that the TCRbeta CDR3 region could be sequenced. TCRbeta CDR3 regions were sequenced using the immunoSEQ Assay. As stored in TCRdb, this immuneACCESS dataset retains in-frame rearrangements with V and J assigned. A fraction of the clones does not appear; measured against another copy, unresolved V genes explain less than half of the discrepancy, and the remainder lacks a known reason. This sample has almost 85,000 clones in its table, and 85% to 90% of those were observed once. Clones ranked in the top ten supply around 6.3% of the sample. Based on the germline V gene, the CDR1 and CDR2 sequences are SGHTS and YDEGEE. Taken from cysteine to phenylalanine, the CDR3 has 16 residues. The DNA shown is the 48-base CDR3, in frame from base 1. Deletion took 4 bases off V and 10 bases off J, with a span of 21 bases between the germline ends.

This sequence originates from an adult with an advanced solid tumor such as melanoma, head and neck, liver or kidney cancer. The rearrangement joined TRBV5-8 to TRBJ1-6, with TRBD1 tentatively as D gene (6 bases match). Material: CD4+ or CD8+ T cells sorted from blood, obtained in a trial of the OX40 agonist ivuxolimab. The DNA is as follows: TGTGCCAGCAGCCCCCGGTTGGGGGGCAGGGGATCACCCCTCCACTTT. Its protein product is CASSPRLGGRGSPLHF.